This is a list of T cell receptor beta chains from one sample in a study of shared clonotypes between healthy human individuals. Repertoires were generated with immunoSEQ multiplex PCR, while TCRdb's copy carries only in-frame clones and drops some. The sample shows more than 400,000 clones, 81% of them seen only once. What was sequenced was PBMCs. These TCRs come from a woman in her thirties or forties in good health. Some clones in this sample may be carry-over from other donors' samples. Each CDR3 is given with its conserved first and last residue. D genes are given only for firm matches. Size is stated for part of the rows, as once, few or many counts, or as a class when the clone is expanded.

-,TRBV19,TRBJ1-5,-,TGTGCCAGTAGTATCGCCCCTAGTAGCAATCAGCCCCAGCATTTT,CASSIAPSSNQPQHF
TRBD1,TRBV28,TRBJ1-5,-,TGTGCCAGCACCGAGACAGGGGATGGCAATCAGCCCCAGCATTTT,CASTETGDGNQPQHF
TRBD1,TRBV13,TRBJ2-2,-,TGTGCCAGCAGCTTTGACAGGGGGAACACCGGGGAGCTGTTTTTT,CASSFDRGNTGELFF
TRBD1,TRBV4-3,TRBJ1-4,-,TGCGCCAGCAGCCAAGAAGGGACCGGGACAGGGTACGAAAAACTGTTTTTT,CASSQEGTGTGYEKLFF
-,TRBV27,TRBJ2-1,-,TGTGCCAGCAGTCCACCCACAGGCTACTCCTACAATGAGCAGTTCTTC,CASSPPTGYSYNEQFF
TRBD1,TRBV30,TRBJ2-5,-,TGTGCCTCGAGACAGGGAGAGACCCAGTACTTC,CASRQGETQYF
-,TRBV6-6,TRBJ2-7,-,TGTGCCAGCAGTTACTGGATGGAACACTACGAGCAGTACTTC,CASSYWMEHYEQYF
TRBD1,TRBV5-1,TRBJ2-3,-,TGCGCCAGCAGCTTGGACACAGGGGAAGGTACGCAGTATTTT,CASSLDTGEGTQYF
TRBD2,TRBV10-3,TRBJ2-5,-,TGTGCCATCAGTGAAGGAAGCGGGAGAGGGGCAGAGACCCAGTACTTC,CAISEGSGRGAETQYF
TRBD1,TRBV6-5,TRBJ1-2,-,TGTGCCAGTCGGGACAGGGTAGGAGGCTACACCTTC,CASRDRVGGYTF
-,TRBV28,TRBJ2-1,-,TGTGCCAGCAGTTTGTTGCGGGGTAAGCAGTTCTTC,CASSLLRGKQFF
TRBD1,TRBV6-1,TRBJ2-5,-,TGTGCCAGCAGTGGACAGGGGCAAGAGACCCAGTACTTC,CASSGQGQETQYF
TRBD2,TRBV27,TRBJ2-7,few,TGTGCCAGCAGCCAGAGCGGGACTAGCGGGCCCCTCCGGTACTTC,CASSQSGTSGPLRYF
-,TRBV18,TRBJ1-5,few,TGTGCCAGCTCACCCTATAGCAATCAGCCCCAGCATTTT,CASSPYSNQPQHF
TRBD1,TRBV6-1,TRBJ2-7,-,TGTGCCAGCAGTGAGGTCAGGGGGCGCATAAACGAGCAGTACTTC,CASSEVRGRINEQYF
-,TRBV10-2,TRBJ1-3,-,TGCGCCAGCAGTGAGTTCCACTCAGGCGGGAGAAACACCATATATTTT,CASSEFHSGGRNTIYF
-,TRBV6-6,TRBJ1-2,-,TGTGCCAGCAGTTCCGACGGAATCGGCTACACCTTC,CASSSDGIGYTF
-,TRBV18,TRBJ1-1,once,TGTGCCAGCTCACCACTAGAGTGGGGAACAGGAGGGAACACTGAAGCTTTCTTT,CASSPLEWGTGGNTEAFF
-,TRBV28,TRBJ2-1,-,TGTGCCAGCAGCTCCACAGGCAACCACTACAATGAGCAGTTCTTC,CASSSTGNHYNEQFF
-,TRBV7-9,TRBJ1-3,-,TGTGCCAGCAGCTTACTCAGTTGGGGCTCTGGAAACACCATATATTTT,CASSLLSWGSGNTIYF
-,TRBV7-2,TRBJ2-7,-,TGTGCCAGCAGCTTAGCGCCAAGCGGAGCTTACGAGCAGTACTTC,CASSLAPSGAYEQYF
TRBD1,TRBV19,TRBJ2-5,-,TGTGCCAGTAGTAGACAGGGAGAGACCCAGTACTTC,CASSRQGETQYF
TRBD1,TRBV6-1,TRBJ2-7,-,TGTGCCAGCAGTGAAGATCAGGGGGTCCTTGACTACGAGCAGTACTTC,CASSEDQGVLDYEQYF
TRBD1,TRBV6-1,TRBJ2-1,-,TGTGCCAGCTCGTCGACAGGGGGGGCCCTGTCGCAGTTCTTC,CASSSTGGALSQFF
-,TRBV5-1,TRBJ2-5,once,TGCGCCAGCAGCTTCGGCCCCGGACAGCAAGAGACCCAGTACTTC,CASSFGPGQQETQYF
-,TRBV7-2,TRBJ2-2,few,TGTGCCAGCAGCGAGGGACTCCTCACCGGGGAGCTGTTTTTT,CASSEGLLTGELFF
-,TRBV18,TRBJ1-5,once,TGTGCCAGCTCACCTTCAGGGGATAGCAATCAGCCCCAGCATTTT,CASSPSGDSNQPQHF